Following are 29 T cell receptor beta chains from one sample sequenced in a study of blood T cell repertoires in COVID-19 (TCRdb year 2020). Libraries came from the immunoSEQ multiplex PCR assay. TCRdb retrieved this table from immuneACCESS and kept in-frame rearrangements only. Not all clones are present; in checked studies, unresolved V genes account for under half, and no reason is known for the remainder. This sample gives 150,000 to 200,000 clones in total; 84% of them show up just once. The biggest ten clones account for roughly 20% of the sample. The sequencing sample was made of peripheral blood. The origin of the receptors is a woman older than 75 with acute or convalescent COVID-19.

This clone came up a few times. The V call is TRBV5-6, the J call TRBJ1-2; 8 nucleotides agree with TRBD1. This CDR3 spans 14 amino acids. CDR1 and CDR2 (germline): SGHDT, YYEEEE. Losses at the gene ends were 4 bases for V and 3 bases for J; bases not matched to a gene: 5. The CDR3 spells CASSRTGIDYGYTF. CDR3 sequence (DNA): TGTGCCAGCAGCCGGACAGGGATAGACTATGGCTACACCTTC. The complete variable domain, with remaining parts taken from reference TRBV5-6 and TRBJ1-2, reads DAGVTQSPTHLIKTRGQQVTLRCSPKSGHDTVSWYQQALGQGPQFIFQYYEEEERQRGNFPDRFSGHQFPNYSSELNVNALLLGDSALYLCASSRTGIDYGYTFGSGTRLTVV.

The chain is built from TRBV10-1 and TRBJ2-1; D is perhaps TRBD1 (5 bases). This CDR3 comprises 12 residues. V gave up 2 bases and J gave up 14 bases, with 13 bases separating them. Germline V gene lookup returns CDR1 WNHNN and CDR2 SYGVQD (reference sequence). This CDR3 is CASSETTGPKFF. DNA of the CDR3: TGCGCCAGCAGTGAGACTACAGGTCCCAAGTTCTTC.

V gene TRBV6-2 or TRBV6-3 combines with J gene TRBJ2-1, with 10 nucleotides matching TRBD2. The CDR3 loop spans 16 amino acids. CDR1 and CDR2 from the germline V gene are MNHEY and SVGEGT. The trim removed 6 bases at V and 7 bases at J, leaving 12 bases unmatched. The CDR3 DNA is TGTGCCAGCAGCCGACGTGGAGCGGGGGGGCCGAATGAGCAGTTCTTC. It specifies CASSRRGAGGPNEQFF.

The chain joins TRBV7-2 to TRBJ2-3; TRBD2 matches at 10 bases. After removal of 0 bases from V and 4 bases from J, the junction contained 7 bases not matched to a gene. The CDR3 consists of 17 residues. CDR1 and CDR2 from the germline V gene are SGHTA and FQGNSA. CDR3 nucleotides: TGTGCCAGCAGCTTAGCCAGCGGGGGGGCCAAGTCAGATACGCAGTATTTT. Translation: CASSLASGGAKSDTQYF. The variable domain in full, with the rest retrieved from reference TRBV7-2 and TRBJ2-3, is GAGVSQSPSNKVTEKGKDVELRCDPISGHTALYWYRQSLGQGLEFLIYFQGNSAPDKSGLPSDRFSAERTGGSVSTLTIQRTQQEDSAVYLCASSLASGGAKSDTQYFGPGTRLTVL.

This clone was observed a few times. The chain uses TRBV9 and TRBJ1-2, with 8 nucleotides matching TRBD1. The germline V gene encodes CDR1 SGDLS and CDR2 YYNGEE. The CDR3 runs to 19 residues. Trimming removed 2 bases from V and 7 bases from J; junction bases left unmatched: 22. Written as DNA, the CDR3 is TGTGCCAGCAGCGTCCAAAACGCAGGGGGCGCAGCTCCCCCAGGTGGCTACACCTTC. This sequence encodes CASSVQNAGGAAPPGGYTF.

The table lists this clone with a count of one. The V call is TRBV19, the J call TRBJ2-3, with D maybe TRBD2 (7 bases). V gave up 5 bases and J gave up 5 bases, with 23 bases separating them. The germline V gene has CDR1 LNHDA and CDR2 SQIVND (reference sequence). This CDR3 spans 17 amino acids. The CDR3 DNA sequence: TGTGCCAGTAGTCCGTTGTTAGGGGGAGGGGCAGGAGATACGCAGTATTTT. As protein: CASSPLLGGGAGDTQYF.

This chain uses TRBV10-3 with TRBJ2-1; 9 bases are shared with TRBD2. With V trimmed by 10 bases and J by 5 bases, 9 bases remained unmatched. Germline CDR1 reads ENHRY; CDR2 reads SYGVKD. This CDR3 is 14 amino acids long. The CDR3 DNA reads as TGTGCCACCAAGACTAGCGGCACAAACAATGAGCAGTTCTTC. Translated, it gives CATKTSGTNNEQFF.

This clone was seen more than once but under ten times. The V call is TRBV11-2, the J call TRBJ2-5; no clear D. CDR1 is SGHAT and CDR2 is FQNNGV in the germline V gene. CDR3 size: 14 residues. The V and J ends lost 1 base and 9 bases respectively, with 15 bases between them. CDR3 in amino acids: CASSLGLLAVAQYF. The CDR3 bases are TGTGCCAGCAGCTTAGGACTGCTTGCAGTGGCCCAGTACTTC.

The chain employs TRBV18 and TRBJ2-1; 11 nucleotides agree with TRBD2. V was pared by 5 bases and J by 0 bases, with 3 bases of the junction left unmatched. The CDR3 has 16 residues. Germline CDR1 reads KGHSH; CDR2 reads LQKENI. The CDR3 loop is CASSFSGRGSYNEQFF. The CDR3 region has the DNA TGTGCCAGCTCATTTAGCGGGAGGGGCTCCTACAATGAGCAGTTCTTC.

The chain couples TRBV7-2 to TRBJ2-3; D gene uncertain. The V gene's germline CDR1 is SGHTA and CDR2 FQGNSA. The CDR3 sequence is 14 residues long. Deletions cut 3 bases from V and 0 bases from J, with 7 bases between. The DNA of the CDR3 is TGTGCCAGCAGCTTCCTGTCTAGCACAGATACGCAGTATTTT. As protein: CASSFLSSTDTQYF.

The gene calls are TRBV7-2 and TRBJ2-5, with D possibly TRBD2 on 5 matching bases. The CDR3 extends over 15 amino acids. The germline CDR1 and CDR2 sequences are SGHTA and FQGNSA. V was shortened by 1 base and J by 0 bases, with 9 bases between the two germline ends. In DNA form, the CDR3 reads TGTGCCAGCAGCTTAGGAACGGGAAACCAAGAGACCCAGTACTTC. Translation gives CASSLGTGNQETQYF.

This clone was counted between two and nine times. This chain connects TRBV3-1 (or the pseudogene TRBV3-2) to TRBJ2-7, with TRBD1 identical over 12 bases. The CDR3 has 18 residues. V gave up 0 bases and J gave up 4 bases; unmatched junction bases: 10. CDR1 and CDR2 (germline): LGHDT, YNNKEL (reference sequence). The DNA for the CDR3 is TGTGCCAGCAGCCAAGATGCCGATGGGACAGGGGGCTTGTACGAGCAGTACTTC. Encoded protein: CASSQDADGTGGLYEQYF.

The chain employs TRBV18 and TRBJ2-2; no clear D. The germline V gene has CDR1 KGHSH and CDR2 LQKENI. The CDR3 runs 13 residues. V lost 3 bases and J lost 1, with 3 bases in between. CDR3 loop: CASSPKNTGELFF. CDR3 sequence (DNA): TGTGCCAGCTCACCCAAGAACACCGGGGAGCTGTTTTTT.

The V call is TRBV18, the J call TRBJ1-2; 10 positions agree with TRBD1. The CDR3 is 14 amino acids. The V and J ends lost 3 bases and 3 bases, in that order; junction bases with no gene match: 1. Germline-derived CDR1 and CDR2 are KGHSH and LQKENI. The CDR3 region has the DNA TGTGCCAGCTCACCCGGGACAGGGGACTATGGCTACACCTTC. Amino acids: CASSPGTGDYGYTF. The complete variable domain, with remaining parts taken from reference TRBV18 and TRBJ1-2, reads NAGVMQNPRHLVRRRGQEARLRCSPMKGHSHVYWYRQLPEEGLKFMVYLQKENIIDESGMPKERFSAEFPKEGPSILRIQQVVRGDSAAYFCASSPGTGDYGYTFGSGTRLTVV.

CDR3 region: CASSSTGGANRKTQYF. In DNA form, the CDR3 reads TGTGCCAGCAGCTCGACAGGGGGCGCGAACAGGAAGACCCAGTACTTC. This sequence joins TRBV7-3 and TRBJ2-5, with TRBD1 matching over 10 bases. V dropped 4 bases and J dropped 6; count of bases not matched to a gene: 11. The CDR3 length is 16 residues. Germline V gene sequence: CDR1 SGHTA, CDR2 FQGTGA.

This clone was seen just once. The sample holds other DNA sequences that translate to the same CDR3. The chain combines TRBV28 with TRBJ2-7; D might be TRBD1 (5 bases). Trimming pared 1 base from V and 4 bases from J, leaving 5 bases between. Germline V gene lookup returns CDR1 MDHEN and CDR2 SYDVKM. This CDR3 is built from 12 residues. The CDR3 here is CASSLSGYEQYF. For the CDR3, the DNA is TGTGCCAGCAGTTTATCAGGGTACGAGCAGTACTTC.

The chain employs TRBV19 and TRBJ1-2; TRBD1 agrees at 7 bases. There are 13 residues in the CDR3. Germline-derived CDR1 and CDR2 are LNHDA and SQIVND (reference sequence). V was clipped by 9 bases and J by 4 bases; unmatched bases: 8. The CDR3: CASRAGGSYGYTF. CDR3 nucleotides: TGTGCCAGCAGAGCAGGGGGGAGCTATGGCTACACCTTC.

The CDR3 sequence: CAWSSQKSGNTIYF. The CDR3 bases are TGTGCCTGGAGTTCACAGAAGTCTGGAAACACCATATATTTT. The gene calls are TRBV30 and TRBJ1-3; D is unclear. The CDR3 loop spans 14 amino acids. Germline V gene lookup returns CDR1 GTSNPN and CDR2 SVGIG (reference sequence). With 2 bases removed from V and 1 base from J, the gap between germline ends came to 9 bases. Full variable domain (missing parts from reference TRBV30 and TRBJ1-3): SQTIHQWPATLVQPVGSPLSLECTVEGTSNPNLYWYRQAAGRGLQLLFYSVGIGQISSEVPQNLSASRPQDRQFILSSKKLLLSDSGFYLCAWSSQKSGNTIYFGEGSWLTVV.

The chain joins TRBV7-9 to TRBJ1-1; D unclear. V was trimmed by 3 bases and J by 5 bases, leaving 4 bases between them. CDR3 size: 11 residues. In germline, CDR1 is SEHNR, CDR2 FQNEAQ (reference sequence). This chain's CDR3 is CASSFSTEAFF. The CDR3 DNA reads TGTGCCAGCAGCTTTTCTACTGAAGCTTTCTTT.

V and J are TRBV2 and TRBJ2-7; D gene uncertain. CDR3 length: 16 amino acids. The germline V and J ends were trimmed by 6 bases and 1 base, with 19 bases remaining between them. The germline V gene has CDR1 SNHLY and CDR2 FYNNEI. The CDR3 sequence is CASRSPWRGGSYEQYF. The CDR3 coding sequence is TGTGCCAGCAGGAGTCCCTGGCGAGGTGGGTCCTACGAGCAGTACTTC.

The chain employs TRBV6-1 and TRBJ1-2; maybe TRBD1 (5 bases). The CDR3 spans 17 residues. V lost 2 bases and J 4 bases, leaving 20 bases between the germline ends. Germline lookup yields CDR1 MNHNS and CDR2 SASEGT. The CDR3, as DNA: TGTGCCAGCAGTGAATGGGGAGGGGCCAGTGGGATCTATGGCTACACCTTC. Amino acids: CASSEWGGASGIYGYTF.

This chain uses TRBV6-1 with TRBJ2-7; D is perhaps TRBD1 (6 bases). This CDR3 is 14 amino acids long. V shed 2 bases and J shed 0 bases, with 8 bases lying between them. Looked up from germline, CDR1 is MNHNS and CDR2 is SASEGT. The CDR3 DNA reads as TGTGCCAGCAGTGAAACAGGGTACTCCTACGAGCAGTACTTC. This codes for CASSETGYSYEQYF.

The chain employs TRBV14 and TRBJ1-1, with D perhaps TRBD1 (5 bases). Germline V gene lookup returns CDR1 SGHDN and CDR2 FVKESK. Trimming stripped 4 bases from V and 1 base from J, with 13 bases between. The CDR3 loop spans 15 amino acids. This CDR3 reads CASSLRPTANTEAFF. The CDR3 region has the DNA TGTGCCAGCAGCCTCCGCCCGACAGCGAACACTGAAGCTTTCTTT. The whole variable domain, filled in from reference TRBV14 and TRBJ1-1, reads EAGVTQFPSHSVIEKGQTVTLRCDPISGHDNLYWYRRVMGKEIKFLLHFVKESKQDESGMPNNRFLAERTGGTYSTLKVQPAELEDSGVYFCASSLRPTANTEAFFGQGTRLTVV.

This clone has a count of ten or more. The rearrangement uses TRBV7-2 and TRBJ2-1, with TRBD2 matching over 12 bases. This CDR3 comprises 17 residues. The germline V gene has CDR1 SGHTA and CDR2 FQGNSA. Unmatched junction bases numbered 8, after V lost 4 bases and J lost 4 bases. The CDR3 coding sequence is TGTGCCAGCAGCTACTCTAGCGGGGGGGCCGGGTACAATGAGCAGTTCTTC. Translated: CASSYSSGGAGYNEQFF.

This clone was seen a handful of times. This chain links TRBV19 with TRBJ2-2; a weak D match, TRBD1 (6 bases). The CDR3 consists of 16 residues. V was clipped by 5 bases and J by 0 bases, with 13 bases between them. CDR1 is LNHDA, CDR2 SQIVND, per germline (reference sequence). The CDR3 DNA sequence: TGTGCCAGTAGTCCGGTGACAGGCCCGAACACCGGGGAGCTGTTTTTT. As protein: CASSPVTGPNTGELFF.

The J gene is TRBJ1-2, the V gene TRBV6-6, with TRBD1 matching 12 bases. From germline, CDR1 is MNHNY and CDR2 SVGAGI (reference sequence). CDR3 length: 15 amino acids. The ends lost 6 bases at V and 6 bases at J; junction bases unmatched: 8. The CDR3 region is CASSYSGTGGDGYTF. For the CDR3, the DNA is TGTGCCAGCAGCTATTCCGGGACAGGGGGCGATGGCTACACCTTC.

The chain links TRBV27 to TRBJ2-5; 10 bases fit TRBD2. Germline assignment: CDR1 MNHEY and CDR2 SMNVEV (reference sequence). Trimming took 5 bases from V and 4 from J; bases not matched to a gene: 13. The CDR3 totals 17 residues. DNA for the CDR3: TGTGCCAGCAGTCCCGAGGGGAGCGGGAGGGTTGGAGAGACCCAGTACTTC. Translated, it gives CASSPEGSGRVGETQYF.

A single count supports this clone. The chain carries TRBV28 and TRBJ2-2, with a possible D match to TRBD1 (6 bases). The V and J ends lost 8 bases and 1 base respectively, with 11 bases between them. This CDR3 is built from 14 residues. Germline V gene lookup returns CDR1 MDHEN and CDR2 SYDVKM. Here the CDR3 DNA reads TGTGCCAGCTACCACAGGGAGAACACCGGGGAGCTGTTTTTT. It translates to CASYHRENTGELFF.

This clone was seen more than once but under ten times. This chain links TRBV5-1 with TRBJ1-3; a possible D gene is TRBD1 (6 bases). Germline V gene lookup returns CDR1 SGHRS and CDR2 YFSETQ. The CDR3 sequence is 17 residues long. V lost 0 bases to trimming and J lost 0 bases, with 13 bases between them. The CDR3 protein is CASSLGSRDNSGNTIYF. The CDR3 region has the DNA TGCGCCAGCAGCTTGGGGTCTCGGGACAACTCTGGAAACACCATATATTTT.